This T cell receptor beta chain was documented in a study of blood T cells in healthy people across ages. V was clipped by 2 bases and J by 4 bases; unmatched bases: 6. The CDR3 consists of 18 residues. In germline, CDR1 is MNHEY, CDR2 SVGAGI. Using a J-beta primer mix together with a sample-barcoded 5' primer, a second PCR was run for roughly 6 to 12 cycles. Using its own MiXCR run on the 5' RACE reads, TCRdb lists one record per CDR3 protein. The sample lists fewer than 1.5 million distinct CDR3 sequences; 42% were seen once. Study results and limitations: The authors considered diversity estimates from one million T cells to be underestimates.

Concerning this clonotype itself: Its antigen is undetermined.

They isolated at least 6.5 million PBMCs from each sample. This chain uses TRBV6-5 with TRBJ2-3; 16 bases fit TRBD2. What was sequenced was blood. This TCR derives from a woman aged 18-30 years in good health. In DNA, the CDR3 is TGTGCCAGCAGTTACGGGACTAGCGGGAGGGCCCTAGCAGATACGCAGTATTTT. Translation gives CASSYGTSGRALADTQYF.